A single sample gave rise to the 9 T cell receptor beta chains below, sequenced in a study of PD-L1 blockade in urothelial cancer (dated by TCRdb to 2017 to 2019). Receptor libraries were prepared by the immunoSEQ multiplex PCR assay. Sourced from immuneACCESS, this table was stored by TCRdb with only in-frame sequences that have V and J called. A share of the clones is absent; for the studies checked, an unresolved V gene accounts for under half, and the remainder has no known explanation. The sample yields about 49,000 clones; roughly 78% were counted once. The top ten clonotypes cover 10% of the sample. Taken with the paper, the label for time point translates to: pretreatment peripheral blood. Sequencing was performed on PBMCs, taken around atezolizumab (anti-PD-L1) treatment. The origin of the receptors is a man in his 70s with urothelial cancer.

The chain employs TRBV5-6 and TRBJ2-5, with D perhaps matching TRBD2 (7 bases). Germline-derived CDR1 and CDR2 are SGHDT and YYEEEE. V was pared by 0 bases and J by 6 bases, with 18 bases between. CDR3 length equals 16 residues. Here the CDR3 reads CASSLDTGAREKTQYF. The CDR3 nucleotides read TGTGCCAGCAGCTTGGATACGGGGGCGCGGGAGAAGACCCAGTACTTC.

This chain connects TRBV6-1 to TRBJ1-4; D call uncertain. The V end was cut by 1 base, the J end by 5 bases, with 8 bases between. This CDR3 spans 14 amino acids. CDR1 and CDR2 from the germline V gene are MNHNS and SASEGT. This chain's CDR3 is CASSEVPRNEKLFF. The CDR3 DNA follows: TGTGCCAGCAGTGAAGTACCGAGGAATGAAAAACTGTTTTTT.

This clone occurred once. The chain has TRBV5-1 and TRBJ1-1; D remains ambiguous. From germline, CDR1 is SGHRS and CDR2 YFSETQ. The CDR3 is made up of 15 amino acids. V dropped 0 bases and J dropped 0 bases, with 9 bases sitting between them. DNA for the CDR3: TGCGCCAGCAGCTTGGAGAACAGCATGAACACTGAAGCTTTCTTT. Its translation is CASSLENSMNTEAFF.

The rearrangement links TRBV30 to TRBJ2-2; D is unresolved. CDR3 length: 11 residues. The germline V gene encodes CDR1 GTSNPN and CDR2 SVGIG (reference sequence). Trimming left V 2 bases short and J 8 bases short, with 6 bases between. As DNA, the CDR3 is TGTGCCTGGAGTATCGGGGGGGAGCTGTTTTTT. Its translation: CAWSIGGELFF.

This chain joins TRBV19 and TRBJ1-2; 10 nucleotides agree with TRBD1. Trimming cost V 8 bases and J 8 bases; bases outside gene matches: 8. Germline V lookup: CDR1 LNHDA, CDR2 SQIVND (reference sequence). The CDR3 runs to 13 residues. The CDR3 is CASGDRGLEGYTF. As DNA, the CDR3 is TGTGCCAGTGGAGACAGGGGGCTGGAAGGCTACACCTTC.

The chain joins TRBV10-1 to TRBJ2-1; 11 bases are a match to TRBD1. V shed 4 bases, J shed 8 bases, and the junction held 10 bases outside the gene matches. Germline V lookup: CDR1 WNHNN, CDR2 SYGVQD (reference sequence). The CDR3 runs 16 residues. The CDR3 protein is CASSGRLDRGLDEQFF. CDR3 nucleotide sequence: TGCGCCAGCAGTGGCCGATTGGACAGGGGGCTGGATGAGCAGTTCTTC.

The chain carries TRBV7-6 and TRBJ2-7, with D perhaps TRBD2 (6 bases). Germline V gives CDR1 SGHVS, CDR2 FNYEAQ. This CDR3 contains 14 residues. Trimming cost V 0 bases and J 0 bases, with 6 bases left between them. The CDR3 DNA is TGTGCCAGCAGCTTAGCGGAGGGCTCCTACGAGCAGTACTTC. It yields the protein CASSLAEGSYEQYF.

The chain has TRBV29-1 and TRBJ1-2; D gene unclear. The CDR3 has 13 amino acids. Germline lookup yields CDR1 SQVTM and CDR2 ANQGSEA. Trimming took off 7 bases at V and 2 bases at J, with 14 bases between the two ends. The CDR3 is CSASLGRNYGYTF. CDR3 sequence (DNA): TGCAGCGCCTCTTTGGGCAGAAACTATGGCTACACCTTC.

The table lists this clone with a count of one. This chain joins TRBV6-5 and TRBJ1-1, with D tentatively TRBD1 (5 bases). From germline, CDR1 is MNHEY and CDR2 SVGAGI. This CDR3 is built from 16 residues. V dropped 0 bases and J dropped 1 base, with 12 bases sitting between them. The CDR3 reads CASSYSLRGGNTEAFF. Written as DNA, the CDR3 is TGTGCCAGCAGTTACTCCCTAAGGGGAGGGAACACTGAAGCTTTCTTT.